These 5 T cell receptor beta chains were sequenced from one sample in a study of T cell responses to AZD1222 COVID-19 vaccine. TCRdb's copy holds only in-frame clones and misses some; the assay was immunoSEQ multiplex PCR. Seen here are 110,000 to 150,000 clones, approximately 93% observed once, and the top ten hold more than 0.85%. Sequencing was performed on peripheral blood, taken on day 0 of MenACWY control vaccination. Every receptor here comes from an adult in good health.

This clone was found once. V and J are TRBV27 and TRBJ1-1; maybe TRBD1 (6 bases). Germline V gene data show CDR1 as MNHEY and CDR2 as SMNVEV (reference sequence). The CDR3 runs 18 residues. The V and J ends lost 6 bases and 0 bases respectively, with 23 bases between them. In nucleotides, the CDR3 is TGTGCCAGCAGGGAAGATGACAGGTCCTCGCGGATGAACACTGAAGCTTTCTTT. Protein sequence: CASREDDRSSRMNTEAFF.

The V call is TRBV7-2, the J call TRBJ1-1; 8 bases line up with TRBD1. This CDR3 contains 15 residues. The junction had 11 bases not matched to a gene; V was cut back by 5 bases and J by 6 bases. In germline, CDR1 is SGHTA, CDR2 FQGNSA. CDR3: CASSAGQGNSAEAFF. The CDR3 bases are TGTGCCAGCAGCGCCGGACAGGGAAACAGCGCTGAAGCTTTCTTT.

The V and J genes are TRBV5-4 and TRBJ2-2; 14 bases align to TRBD2. The V gene's germline CDR1 is SGHNT and CDR2 YYREEE (reference sequence). The CDR3 has 16 amino acids. J gave up 6 bases and V 1 base, and 2 bases lay outside the gene matches. The CDR3 nucleotides are TGTGCCAGCAGCTTGCGACTAGCGGGAGGGCCCGGGGAGCTGTTTTTT. Residues: CASSLRLAGGPGELFF.

V gene TRBV5-1 combines with J gene TRBJ1-2; weak D call: TRBD1 (5 bases). Trimming took off 8 bases at V and 2 bases at J, with 13 bases between the two ends. This CDR3 is 13 amino acids long. Germline V lookup: CDR1 SGHRS, CDR2 YFSETQ. CDR3 nucleotides: TGCGCCAGTCGTCTCGGGGGGAACTATGGCTACACCTTC. Amino acids: CASRLGGNYGYTF.

The CDR3 region has the DNA TGCAGCGTTGAGAGTGTCTCCTACGAGCAGTACTTC. Protein sequence: CSVESVSYEQYF. This chain links TRBV29-1 with TRBJ2-7; D unclear. Deletions cut 3 bases from V and 0 bases from J, with 6 bases between. CDR1 is SQVTM, CDR2 ANQGSEA, per germline. This CDR3 has 12 amino acids.